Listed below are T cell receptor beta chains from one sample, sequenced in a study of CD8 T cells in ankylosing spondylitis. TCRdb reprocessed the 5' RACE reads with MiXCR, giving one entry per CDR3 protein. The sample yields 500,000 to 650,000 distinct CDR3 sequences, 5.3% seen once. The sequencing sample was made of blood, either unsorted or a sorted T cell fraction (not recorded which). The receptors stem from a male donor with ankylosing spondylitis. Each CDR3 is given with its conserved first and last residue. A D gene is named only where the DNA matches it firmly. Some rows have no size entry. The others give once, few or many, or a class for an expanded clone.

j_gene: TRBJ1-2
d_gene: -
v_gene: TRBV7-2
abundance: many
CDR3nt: TGTGCCAGCAGCTTGGGGGTAAATCACACCTTC
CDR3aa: CASSLGVNHTF

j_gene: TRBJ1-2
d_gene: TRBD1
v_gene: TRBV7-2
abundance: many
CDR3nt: TGTGCCAGCAGCCCTCGGACAGGGCTACACACCTTC
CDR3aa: CASSPRTGLHTF

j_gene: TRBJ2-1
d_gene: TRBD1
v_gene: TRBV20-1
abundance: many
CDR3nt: TGCAGTGCTAGAGATCGTCAGGGGGCGAGGGAGCAGTTCTTC
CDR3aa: CSARDRQGAREQFF

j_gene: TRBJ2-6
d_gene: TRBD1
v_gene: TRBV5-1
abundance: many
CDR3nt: TGCGCCAGCAGCCAAGGGACAGGGAGCTCTTCTGGGGCCAACGTCCTGACTTTC
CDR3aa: CASSQGTGSSSGANVLTF

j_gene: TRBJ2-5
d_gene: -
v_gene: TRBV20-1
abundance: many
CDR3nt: TGCAGTGCTCCCCCGCCAGGGCAAGAGACCCAGTACTTC
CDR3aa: CSAPPPGQETQYF

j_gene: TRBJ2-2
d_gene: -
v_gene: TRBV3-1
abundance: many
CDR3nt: TGTGCCAGCAGCCGGTCTTACGGGAGTAGCACCGGGGAGCTGTTTTTT
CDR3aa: CASSRSYGSSTGELFF

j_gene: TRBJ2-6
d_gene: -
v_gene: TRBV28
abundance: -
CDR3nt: TGTGCCAGCAAACTCATCTCTGGGGCCAACGTCCTGACTTTC
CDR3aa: CASKLISGANVLTF

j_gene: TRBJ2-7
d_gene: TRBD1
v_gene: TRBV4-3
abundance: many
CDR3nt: TGCGCCAGCAGCTCTCTTGTGGGGGACAGCTCCTACGAGCAGTACTTC
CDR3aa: CASSSLVGDSSYEQYF

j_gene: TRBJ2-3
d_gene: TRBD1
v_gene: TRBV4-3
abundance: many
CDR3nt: TGCGCCAGCAGCCGGGGGACAGGGGAACTTAGCACAGATACGCAGTATTTT
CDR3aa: CASSRGTGELSTDTQYF

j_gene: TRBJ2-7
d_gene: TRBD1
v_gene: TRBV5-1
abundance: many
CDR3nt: TGCGCCAGCAGCTTGGAAGGGACAGGGGCCAACGAGCAGTACTTC
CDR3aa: CASSLEGTGANEQYF

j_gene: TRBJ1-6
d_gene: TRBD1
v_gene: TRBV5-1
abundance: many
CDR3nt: TGCGCCAGCAGTTCCGGACAGGGGGCCGGTTCACCCCTCCACTTT
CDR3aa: CASSSGQGAGSPLHF

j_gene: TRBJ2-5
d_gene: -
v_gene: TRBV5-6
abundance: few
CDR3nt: TGTGCCAGTCTCCAAGGGGGGCAGAAAGAGACCCAGTACTTC
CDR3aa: CASLQGGQKETQYF

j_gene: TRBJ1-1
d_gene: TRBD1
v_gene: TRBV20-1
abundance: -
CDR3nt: TGCAGTGCTCGACGAACAGGGGTCCAGTGGTCCACTGAAGCTTTCTTT
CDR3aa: CSARRTGVQWSTEAFF

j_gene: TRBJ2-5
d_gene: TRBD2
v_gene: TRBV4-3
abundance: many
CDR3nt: TGCGCCAGCAGCCAAGATCAAGGACTAGCTACCGAGACCCAGTACTTC
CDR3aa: CASSQDQGLATETQYF

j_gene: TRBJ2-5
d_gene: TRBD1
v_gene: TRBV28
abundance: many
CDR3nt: TGTGCCAGCAGTTTATGGGGACAGCAAGAGACCCAGTACTTC
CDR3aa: CASSLWGQQETQYF

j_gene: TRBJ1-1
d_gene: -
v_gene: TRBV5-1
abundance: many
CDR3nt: TGCGCCAGCAGCTTTTTCCGGACAGTTTACCCTAGGGTGACTGAAGCTTTCTTT
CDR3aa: CASSFFRTVYPRVTEAFF

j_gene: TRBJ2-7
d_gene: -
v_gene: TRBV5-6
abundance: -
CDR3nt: TGTGCCAGCAGCTACGGACGGGGATTTACCTACGAGCAGTACTTC
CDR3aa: CASSYGRGFTYEQYF

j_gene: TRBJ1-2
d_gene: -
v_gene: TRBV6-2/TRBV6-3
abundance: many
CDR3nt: TGTGCCAGCAGTGATACTTTCTATGGCTACACCTTC
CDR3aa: CASSDTFYGYTF

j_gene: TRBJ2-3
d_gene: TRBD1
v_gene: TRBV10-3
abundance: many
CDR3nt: TGTGCCACCGGGACAGGTTCGACTAGCACAGATACGCAGTATTTT
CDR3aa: CATGTGSTSTDTQYF

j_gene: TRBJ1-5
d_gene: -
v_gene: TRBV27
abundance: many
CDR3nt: TGTGCCAGCAGTTTAATAGGGACCAATCAGCCCCAGCATTTT
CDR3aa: CASSLIGTNQPQHF

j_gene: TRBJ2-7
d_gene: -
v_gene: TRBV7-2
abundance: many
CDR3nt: TGTGCCAGCAGCTTAGCCGGGACATTTGGGGCAGCCGAGCAGTACTTC
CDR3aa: CASSLAGTFGAAEQYF

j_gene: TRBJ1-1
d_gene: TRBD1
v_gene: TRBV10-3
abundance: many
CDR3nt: TGTGCCATCAGTGCTACAGGGGGCACTGAAGCTTTCTTT
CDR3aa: CAISATGGTEAFF

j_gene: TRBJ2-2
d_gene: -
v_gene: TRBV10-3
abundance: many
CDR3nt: TGTGCCATCAGTGGAGCTGAGGCAGGCGGGACCGGGGAGCTGTTTTTT
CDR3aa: CAISGAEAGGTGELFF

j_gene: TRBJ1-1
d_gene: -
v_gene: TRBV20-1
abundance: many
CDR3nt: TGCAGTGCTACACAGACTGTGAACACTGAAGCTTTCTTT
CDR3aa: CSATQTVNTEAFF

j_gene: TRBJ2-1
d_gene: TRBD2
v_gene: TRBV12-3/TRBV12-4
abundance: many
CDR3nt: TGTGCCAGCAGCATACTAGCGGGAGCTTTCAATGAGCAGTTCTTC
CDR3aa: CASSILAGAFNEQFF

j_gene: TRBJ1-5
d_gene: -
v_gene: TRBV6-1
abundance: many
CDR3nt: TGTGCCAGCAGGCGGACTCCGGAGCAGCCCCAGCATTTT
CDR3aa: CASRRTPEQPQHF

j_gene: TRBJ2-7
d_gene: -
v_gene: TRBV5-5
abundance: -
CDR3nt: TGTGCCAGCAGCTTCGGTCATGGCCGTCGCTCCTACGAGCAGTACTTC
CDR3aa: CASSFGHGRRSYEQYF

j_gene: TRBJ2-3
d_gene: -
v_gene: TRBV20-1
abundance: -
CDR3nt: TGCAGTCCCCGGGGGCGGACATACACAGATACGCAGTATTTT
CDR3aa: CSPRGRTYTDTQYF

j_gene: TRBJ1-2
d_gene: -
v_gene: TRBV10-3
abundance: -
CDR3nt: TGTGCCATCAGTGATAATCTAATCGGCTACACCTTC
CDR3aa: CAISDNLIGYTF

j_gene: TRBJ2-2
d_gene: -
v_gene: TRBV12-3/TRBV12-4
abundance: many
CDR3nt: TGTGCCAGCAGCCCAGCGCCGGCCGGGGAGCTGTTTTTT
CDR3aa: CASSPAPAGELFF

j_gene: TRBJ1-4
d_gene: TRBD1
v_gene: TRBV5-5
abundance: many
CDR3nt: TGTGCCAGCAGCGGACAGGGTCCTAATGAAAAACTGTTTTTT
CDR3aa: CASSGQGPNEKLFF

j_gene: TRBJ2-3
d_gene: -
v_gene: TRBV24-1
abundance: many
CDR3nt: TGTGCCACCAGTGATTCCGGCAGGGGCACAGATACGCAGTATTTT
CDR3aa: CATSDSGRGTDTQYF

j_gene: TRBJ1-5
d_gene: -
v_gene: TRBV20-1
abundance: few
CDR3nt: TGCAGTGCTAGCGGGAGTAGCAATCAGCCCCAGCATTTT
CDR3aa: CSASGSSNQPQHF

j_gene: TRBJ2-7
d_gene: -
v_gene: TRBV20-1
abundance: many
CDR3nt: TGCAGTGCTATGGGAACCGGGACTGTAACCTACGAGCAGTACTTC
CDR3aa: CSAMGTGTVTYEQYF

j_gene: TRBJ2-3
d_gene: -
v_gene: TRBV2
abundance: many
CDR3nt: TGTGCCAGCAGTGAAGCGGCTGCCGGGACGCAGTATTTT
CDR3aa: CASSEAAAGTQYF

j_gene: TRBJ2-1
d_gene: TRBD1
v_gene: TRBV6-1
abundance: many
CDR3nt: TGTGCCAGCAGGGGACAGATATCCTACAATGAGCAGTTCTTC
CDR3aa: CASRGQISYNEQFF

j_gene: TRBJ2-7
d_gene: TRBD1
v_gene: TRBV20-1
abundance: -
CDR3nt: TGCAGTGCCATGACAGGGTCAGGCTACGAGCAGTACTTC
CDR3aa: CSAMTGSGYEQYF

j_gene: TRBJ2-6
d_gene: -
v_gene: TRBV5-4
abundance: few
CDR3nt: TGTGCCAGCAGCCCCCCTTTAGGGTCTGGGGCCAACGTCCTGACTTTC
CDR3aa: CASSPPLGSGANVLTF

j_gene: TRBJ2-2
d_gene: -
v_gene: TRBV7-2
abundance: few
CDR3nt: TGTGCCAGCAGCTCTGGGGGGGCAGGGACCGGGGAGCTGTTTTTT
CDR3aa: CASSSGGAGTGELFF

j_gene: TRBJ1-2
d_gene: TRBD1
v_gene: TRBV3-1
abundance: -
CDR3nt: TGTGCCAGCAGCACCCCGGACAGGATCTATGGCTACACCTTC
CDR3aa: CASSTPDRIYGYTF

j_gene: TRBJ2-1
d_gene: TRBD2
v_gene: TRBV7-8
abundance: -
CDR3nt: TGTGCCAGCAGCTCGAGACTAGCGGGAGTCAATGAGCAGTTCTTC
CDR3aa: CASSSRLAGVNEQFF

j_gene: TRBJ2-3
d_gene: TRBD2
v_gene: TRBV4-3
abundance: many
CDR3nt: TGCGCCAGCAGCCAAGATCGGGGGAGGGATGGAGATACGCAGTATTTT
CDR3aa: CASSQDRGRDGDTQYF

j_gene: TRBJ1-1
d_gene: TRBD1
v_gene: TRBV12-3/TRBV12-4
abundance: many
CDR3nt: TGTGCCAGCAGTTTAGGGGACAGGGAGAGGACTGAAGCTTTCTTT
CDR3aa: CASSLGDRERTEAFF

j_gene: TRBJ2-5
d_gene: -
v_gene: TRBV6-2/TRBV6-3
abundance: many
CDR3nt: TGTGCCAGCGGCTACGGAGGGCCCTCGGGAGAGACCCAGTACTTC
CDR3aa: CASGYGGPSGETQYF

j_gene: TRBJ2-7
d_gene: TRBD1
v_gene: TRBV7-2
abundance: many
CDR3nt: TGTGCCAGCAGCTTGGGGACAGGTTACTACGAGCAGTACTTC
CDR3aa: CASSLGTGYYEQYF

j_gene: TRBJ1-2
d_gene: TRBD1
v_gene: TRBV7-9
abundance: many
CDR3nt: TGTGCCAGCAGCTCTGGGACAGGGCTTCGTAACTATGGCTACACCTTC
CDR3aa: CASSSGTGLRNYGYTF

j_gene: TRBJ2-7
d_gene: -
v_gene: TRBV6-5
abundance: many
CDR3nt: TGTGCCAGCAGTTACTCTGAACAGTCATACGAGCAGTACTTC
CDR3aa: CASSYSEQSYEQYF

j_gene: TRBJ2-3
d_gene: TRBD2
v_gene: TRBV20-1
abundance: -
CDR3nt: TGCAGTGCAGGGAGGGGCGGATACACAGATACGCAGTATTTT
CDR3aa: CSAGRGGYTDTQYF

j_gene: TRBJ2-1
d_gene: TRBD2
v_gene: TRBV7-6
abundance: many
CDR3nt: TGTGCCAGCAGCTTTATCCCTGGGAGCGGGGGGGCCAACAATGAGCAGTTCTTC
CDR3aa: CASSFIPGSGGANNEQFF